This T cell receptor (beta chain) was identified in a study of control samples from healthy donors and cancer patients. The CDR3 loop spans 17 amino acids. Germline V gene lookup returns CDR1 SGHAT and CDR2 FQNNGV. Germline trimming cut 1 base from V and 1 base from J; bases unmatched to any gene: 2. This table comes from immunoSEQ multiplex PCR, and its TCRdb copy is limited to in-frame clones, with some not included. The sample lists 150,000 to 200,000 clones, roughly 92% occurring once. This receptor was obtained from a man aged 30 to 39 in good health. Material: blood. J is TRBJ2-5 and V is TRBV11-2, with 14 nucleotides matching TRBD2. The CDR3 sequence is CASSLGGLAGAQETQYF. The CDR3 DNA reads as TGTGCCAGCAGCTTAGGGGGACTAGCGGGGGCCCAAGAGACCCAGTACTTC.